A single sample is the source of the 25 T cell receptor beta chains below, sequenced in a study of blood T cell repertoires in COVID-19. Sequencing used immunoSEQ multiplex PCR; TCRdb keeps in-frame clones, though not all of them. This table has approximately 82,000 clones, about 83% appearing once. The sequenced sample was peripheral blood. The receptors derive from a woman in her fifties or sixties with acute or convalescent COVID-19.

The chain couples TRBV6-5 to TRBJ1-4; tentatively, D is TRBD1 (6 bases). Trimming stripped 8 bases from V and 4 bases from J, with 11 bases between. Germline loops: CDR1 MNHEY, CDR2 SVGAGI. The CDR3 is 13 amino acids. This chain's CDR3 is CASGRDINEKLFF. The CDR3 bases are TGTGCCAGCGGCCGGGACATTAATGAAAAACTGTTTTTT.

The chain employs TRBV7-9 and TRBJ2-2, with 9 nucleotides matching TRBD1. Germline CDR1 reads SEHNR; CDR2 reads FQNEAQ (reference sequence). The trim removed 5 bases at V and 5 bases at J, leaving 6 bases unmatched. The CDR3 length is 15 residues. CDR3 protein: CASSRGTGLTGELFF. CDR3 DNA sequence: TGTGCCAGCAGCCGGGGGACAGGGTTAACCGGGGAGCTGTTTTTT.

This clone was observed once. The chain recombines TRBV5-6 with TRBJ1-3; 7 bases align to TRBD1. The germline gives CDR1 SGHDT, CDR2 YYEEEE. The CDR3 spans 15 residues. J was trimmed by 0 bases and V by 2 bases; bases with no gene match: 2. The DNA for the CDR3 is TGTGCCAGCAGCTTCTGGACAGGCTCTGGAAACACCATATATTTT. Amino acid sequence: CASSFWTGSGNTIYF.

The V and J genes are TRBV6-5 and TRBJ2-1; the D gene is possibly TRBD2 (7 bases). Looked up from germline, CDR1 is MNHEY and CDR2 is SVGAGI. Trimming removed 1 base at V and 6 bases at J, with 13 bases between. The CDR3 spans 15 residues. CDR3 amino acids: CASSYYGGGGNEQFF. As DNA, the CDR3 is TGTGCCAGCAGTTACTATGGCGGGGGCGGCAATGAGCAGTTCTTC.

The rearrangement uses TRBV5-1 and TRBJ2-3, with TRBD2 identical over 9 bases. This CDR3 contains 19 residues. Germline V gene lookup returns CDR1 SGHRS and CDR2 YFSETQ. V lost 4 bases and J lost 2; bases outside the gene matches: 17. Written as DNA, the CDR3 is TGCGCCAGCAGCCCCGGCCGGTGGGCGGGAGGGTTATTCACAGATACGCAGTATTTT. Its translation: CASSPGRWAGGLFTDTQYF.

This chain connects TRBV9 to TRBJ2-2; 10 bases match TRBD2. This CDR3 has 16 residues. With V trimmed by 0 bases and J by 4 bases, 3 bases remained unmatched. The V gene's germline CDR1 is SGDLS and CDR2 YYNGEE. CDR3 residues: CASSVGVAGGTGELFF. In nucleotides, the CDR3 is TGTGCCAGCAGCGTAGGGGTAGCGGGGGGCACCGGGGAGCTGTTTTTT. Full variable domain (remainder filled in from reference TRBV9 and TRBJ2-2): DSGVTQTPKHLITATGQRVTLRCSPRSGDLSVYWYQQSLDQGLQFLIQYYNGEERAKGNILERFSAQQFPDLHSELNLSSLELGDSALYFCASSVGVAGGTGELFFGEGSRLTVL.

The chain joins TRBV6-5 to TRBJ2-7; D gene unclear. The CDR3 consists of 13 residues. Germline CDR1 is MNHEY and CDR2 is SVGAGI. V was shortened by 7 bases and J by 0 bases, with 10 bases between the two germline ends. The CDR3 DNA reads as TGTGCCAGCAAAGCCACTTTCTCCTACGAGCAGTACTTC. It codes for CASKATFSYEQYF.

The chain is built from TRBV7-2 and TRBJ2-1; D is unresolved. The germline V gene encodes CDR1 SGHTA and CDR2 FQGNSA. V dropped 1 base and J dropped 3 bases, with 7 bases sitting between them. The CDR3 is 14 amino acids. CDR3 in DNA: TGTGCCAGCAGCTTAGTATGGCTCTACAATGAGCAGTTCTTC. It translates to CASSLVWLYNEQFF. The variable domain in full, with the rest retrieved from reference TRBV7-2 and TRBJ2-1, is GAGVSQSPSNKVTEKGKDVELRCDPISGHTALYWYRQSLGQGLEFLIYFQGNSAPDKSGLPSDRFSAERTGGSVSTLTIQRTQQEDSAVYLCASSLVWLYNEQFFGPGTRLTVL.

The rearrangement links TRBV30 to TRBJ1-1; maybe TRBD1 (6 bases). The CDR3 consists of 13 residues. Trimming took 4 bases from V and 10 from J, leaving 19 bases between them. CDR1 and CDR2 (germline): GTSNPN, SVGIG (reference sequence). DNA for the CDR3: TGTGCCTGGAACCCACAGGGCCAGGGTAGAGCTTTCTTT. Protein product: CAWNPQGQGRAFF.

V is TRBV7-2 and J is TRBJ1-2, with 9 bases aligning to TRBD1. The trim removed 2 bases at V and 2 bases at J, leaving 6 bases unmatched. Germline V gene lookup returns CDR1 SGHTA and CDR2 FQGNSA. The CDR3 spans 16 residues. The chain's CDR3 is CASSLRPGQGNYGYTF. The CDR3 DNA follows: TGTGCCAGCAGCTTACGTCCGGGACAGGGAAACTATGGCTACACCTTC.

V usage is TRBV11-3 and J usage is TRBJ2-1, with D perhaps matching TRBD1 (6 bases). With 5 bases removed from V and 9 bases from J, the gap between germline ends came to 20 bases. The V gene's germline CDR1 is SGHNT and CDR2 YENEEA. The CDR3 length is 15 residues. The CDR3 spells CASSALGQTPGEQFF. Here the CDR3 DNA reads TGTGCCAGCAGCGCCCTCGGACAGACCCCTGGTGAGCAGTTCTTC.

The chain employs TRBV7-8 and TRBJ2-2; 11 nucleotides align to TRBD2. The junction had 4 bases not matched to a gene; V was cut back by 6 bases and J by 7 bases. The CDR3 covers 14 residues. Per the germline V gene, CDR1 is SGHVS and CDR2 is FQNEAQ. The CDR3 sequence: CASRRLAGGGELFF. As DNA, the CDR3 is TGTGCCAGCAGAAGGCTAGCGGGAGGCGGGGAGCTGTTTTTT.

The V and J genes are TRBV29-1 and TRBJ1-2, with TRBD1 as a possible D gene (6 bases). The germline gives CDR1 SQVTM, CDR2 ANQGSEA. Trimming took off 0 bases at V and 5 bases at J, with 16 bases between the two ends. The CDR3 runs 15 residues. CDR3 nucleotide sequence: TGCAGCGTTGAAGAAATCGGGACACCCAGTTATGGCTACACCTTC. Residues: CSVEEIGTPSYGYTF.

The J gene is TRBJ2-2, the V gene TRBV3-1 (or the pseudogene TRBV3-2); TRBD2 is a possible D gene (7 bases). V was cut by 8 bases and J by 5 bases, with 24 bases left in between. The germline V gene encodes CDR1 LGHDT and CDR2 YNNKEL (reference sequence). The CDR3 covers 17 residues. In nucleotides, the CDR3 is TGTGCCAGCCGCGTTAACCCCGGGGGGCCCGGAACCGGGGAGCTGTTTTTT. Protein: CASRVNPGGPGTGELFF.

The CDR3, as DNA: TGTGCCAGCTCACCTACGACAGGGATAGAGACCCAGTACTTC. The encoded protein is CASSPTTGIETQYF. V is TRBV18 and J is TRBJ2-5; 7 nucleotides match TRBD1. The trim removed 3 bases at V and 4 bases at J, leaving 5 bases unmatched. The CDR3 consists of 14 residues. Germline V gene lookup returns CDR1 KGHSH and CDR2 LQKENI.

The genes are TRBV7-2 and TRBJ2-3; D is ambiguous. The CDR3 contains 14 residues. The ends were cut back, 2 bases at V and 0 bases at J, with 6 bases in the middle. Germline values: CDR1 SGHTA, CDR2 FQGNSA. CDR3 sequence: CASSLYPSTDTQYF. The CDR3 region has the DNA TGTGCCAGCAGCTTATATCCGAGCACAGATACGCAGTATTTT.

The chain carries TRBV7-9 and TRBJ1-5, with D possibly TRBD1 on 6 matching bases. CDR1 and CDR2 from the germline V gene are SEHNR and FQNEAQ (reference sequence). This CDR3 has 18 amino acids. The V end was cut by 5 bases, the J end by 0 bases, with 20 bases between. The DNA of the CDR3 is TGTGCCAGCAGCCTTTGGCCCGCGCAGGACAGTAGCAATCAGCCCCAGCATTTT. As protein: CASSLWPAQDSSNQPQHF.

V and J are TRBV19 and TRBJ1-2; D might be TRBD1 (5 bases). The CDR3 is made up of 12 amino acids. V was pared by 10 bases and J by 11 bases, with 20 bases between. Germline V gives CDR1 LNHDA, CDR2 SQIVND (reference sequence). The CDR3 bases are TGTGCCACCACGAGCAGGGAAGGAAGTTACACCTTC. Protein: CATTSREGSYTF.

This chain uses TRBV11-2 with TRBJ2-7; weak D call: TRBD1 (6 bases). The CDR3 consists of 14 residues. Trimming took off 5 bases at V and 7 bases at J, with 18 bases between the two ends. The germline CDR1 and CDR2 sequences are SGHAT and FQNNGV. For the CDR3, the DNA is TGTGCCAGCAGCCAAGAGGCAGGGGTAGGTGAGCAGTACTTC. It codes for CASSQEAGVGEQYF.

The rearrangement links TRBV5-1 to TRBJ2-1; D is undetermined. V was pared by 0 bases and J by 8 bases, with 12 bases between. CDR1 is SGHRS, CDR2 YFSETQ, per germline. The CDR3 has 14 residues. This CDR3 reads CASSLDPSSYEQFF. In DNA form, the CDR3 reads TGCGCCAGCAGCTTGGATCCTAGTTCTTATGAGCAGTTCTTC.

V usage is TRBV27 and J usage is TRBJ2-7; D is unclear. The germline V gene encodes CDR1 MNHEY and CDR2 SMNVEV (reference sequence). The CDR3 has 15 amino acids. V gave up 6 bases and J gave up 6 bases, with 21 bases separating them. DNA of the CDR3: TGTGCCAGCAGATTGCGGCCCGGTAGCATCGGCGAGCAGTACTTC. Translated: CASRLRPGSIGEQYF.

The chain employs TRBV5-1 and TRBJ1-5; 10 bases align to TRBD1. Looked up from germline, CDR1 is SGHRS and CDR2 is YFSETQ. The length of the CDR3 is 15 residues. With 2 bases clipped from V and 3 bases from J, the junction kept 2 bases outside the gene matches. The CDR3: CASSFGQGDNQPQHF. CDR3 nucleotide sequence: TGCGCCAGCAGCTTCGGACAGGGGGACAATCAGCCCCAGCATTTT.

CDR3 nucleotide sequence: TGTGCCAGCAGCCAAGATCCGGGGTTGGAAGCTTTCTTT. The encoded protein is CASSQDPGLEAFF. The chain recombines TRBV3-1 (or the pseudogene TRBV3-2) with TRBJ1-1; D unclear. Germline lookup yields CDR1 LGHDT and CDR2 YNNKEL (reference sequence). This CDR3 comprises 13 residues. With 0 bases removed from V and 8 bases from J, the gap between germline ends came to 10 bases.

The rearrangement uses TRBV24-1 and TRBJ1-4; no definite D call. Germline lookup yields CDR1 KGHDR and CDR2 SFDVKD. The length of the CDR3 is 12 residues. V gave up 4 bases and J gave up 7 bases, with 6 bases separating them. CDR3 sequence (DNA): TGTGCCACCAGTGACAGTGGTGAAAAACTGTTTTTT. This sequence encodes CATSDSGEKLFF.

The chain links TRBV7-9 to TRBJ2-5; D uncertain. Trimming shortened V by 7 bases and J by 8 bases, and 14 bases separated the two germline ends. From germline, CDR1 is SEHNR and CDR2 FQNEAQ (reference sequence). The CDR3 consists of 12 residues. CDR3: CASNPIEDTQYF. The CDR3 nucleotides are TGTGCCAGCAACCCTATAGAGGATACCCAGTACTTC.